This is a list of T cell receptor beta chains from one sample in a study of human T cells and chemical hapten exposure. TCRdb re-called the RACE reads with MiXCR, one entry per CDR3 protein. The sample lists some 110,000 distinct CDR3 sequences; around 12% were seen once. This specimen was whole blood, taken in connection with sensitization to the hapten diphenylcyclopropenone (DPC). These receptors all stem from a woman in her 50s with alopecia areata. Some clones in this sample may be carry-over from other donors' samples. The CDR3 runs from the conserved cysteine through the conserved F or W. D genes are given only for firm matches. Not every row has a clone size; where given, it reads once, few, many or a size class.

15,NA,NA,TRBV28,TRBJ2-6,TGTGCCAGCACCTCCCCGACCTCTGGGGCCAACGTCCTGACTTTC,CASTSPTSGANVLTF
15,NA,NA,TRBV6-2/TRBV6-3,TRBJ2-6,TGTGCCAGCAGTAACGTGGAGTCTGGGGCCAACGTCCTGACTTTC,CASSNVESGANVLTF
16,TRBD1,few,TRBV6-5,TRBJ2-5,TGTGCCAGCAGTTTTTCACAGGGGCGTGAACGGGAGACCCAGTACTTC,CASSFSQGRERETQYF
14,NA,NA,TRBV9,TRBJ2-7,TGTGCCAGCAGCGCCGGGAGCAGGGACTACGAGCAGTACTTC,CASSAGSRDYEQYF
15,TRBD2,few,TRBV6-1,TRBJ2-2,TGTGCCAGCACCTTGACTAGCGGGATCACCGGGGAGCTGTTTTTT,CASTLTSGITGELFF
14,NA,NA,TRBV12-3/TRBV12-4,TRBJ1-2,TGTGCCAGCGGTTCGCAGGGGACGTCCAGTGGATACACCTTC,CASGSQGTSSGYTF
17,NA,few,TRBV27,TRBJ2-1,TGTGCCAGCAGTTCCACCGTTTTGGCTAGCAGCGTTGGTGAGCAGTTCTTC,CASSSTVLASSVGEQFF
16,TRBD1,many,TRBV6-5,TRBJ2-2,TGTGCCAGCAGGATGACCCCGGGACAGAATACCGGGGAGCTGTTTTTT,CASRMTPGQNTGELFF
12,TRBD1,once,TRBV29-1,TRBJ2-5,TGCAGCGTTAAGGCAGGGGGAGAGACCCAGTACTTC,CSVKAGGETQYF
17,NA,NA,TRBV6-6,TRBJ1-3,TGTGCCAGCACCTCAGGGAGTCGACGTGGCGCTGGAAACACCATATATTTT,CASTSGSRRGAGNTIYF
11,NA,NA,TRBV29-1,TRBJ2-7,TGCAGCGTTGAATTCGGCGACGAGCAGTACTTC,CSVEFGDEQYF
14,NA,few,TRBV29-1,TRBJ2-1,TGCAGCGTTGAATCGGGTTCGTTTTACAATGAGCAGTTCTTC,CSVESGSFYNEQFF
14,NA,few,TRBV29-1,TRBJ2-7,TGCAGCGTCGTTGGACAGAAGAGCTCCTACGAGCAGTACTTC,CSVVGQKSSYEQYF
15,TRBD2,many,TRBV7-9,TRBJ2-3,TGTGCCAGCAGCTTCACTAGCGGTGCACAGGATACGCAGTATTTT,CASSFTSGAQDTQYF
15,NA,NA,TRBV28,TRBJ2-7,TGTGCCAGCAGTCCCACCGACGGAAGCTCCTACGAGCAGTACTTC,CASSPTDGSSYEQYF
14,NA,NA,TRBV2,TRBJ2-5,TGTGCCAGCACCGCACAAGGGTCCCGGGGGACCCAGTACTTC,CASTAQGSRGTQYF
15,NA,few,TRBV5-6,TRBJ2-7,TGTGCCAGCAGCTTGGACGCGACAGACGGCTACGAGCAGTACTTC,CASSLDATDGYEQYF
14,TRBD1,few,TRBV9,TRBJ1-4,TGTGCCAGCAGCGTGACAGGGGGAAATGAAAAACTGTTTTTT,CASSVTGGNEKLFF
13,NA,NA,TRBV29-1,TRBJ2-7,TGCAGCGTTGCTTCGGGACTCTTTGGCGAGCAGTACTTC,CSVASGLFGEQYF
17,NA,NA,TRBV7-8,TRBJ2-3,TGTGCCAGCAGCCCCAGTGAGAGTCAGGTCATCACAGATACGCAGTATTTT,CASSPSESQVITDTQYF
14,TRBD2,few,TRBV20-1,TRBJ2-7,TGCAGTGCTAGGGGGGGACTAGTTCACGACGAGCAGTACTTC,CSARGGLVHDEQYF
15,NA,many,TRBV7-9,TRBJ2-1,TGTGCCAGCAGCTTAGATCCCCCGGGGGACAATGAGCAGTTCTTC,CASSLDPPGDNEQFF
15,NA,few,TRBV4-1,TRBJ1-2,TGCGCCAGCAGCCAGAGACAGAGCTCCAACTATGGCTACACCTTC,CASSQRQSSNYGYTF
12,NA,NA,TRBV9,TRBJ2-3,TGTGCCAGCAGCCCTAGGGTAGATACGCAGTATTTT,CASSPRVDTQYF
15,TRBD2,few,TRBV2,TRBJ2-1,TGTGCCAGCAGCGGGACTAGCGGGGGGGCCAGTGAGCAGTTCTTC,CASSGTSGGASEQFF
14,NA,many,TRBV6-1,TRBJ1-1,TGTGCCAGCAGTGTCGGCCAGGTGAACACTGAAGCTTTCTTT,CASSVGQVNTEAFF
15,TRBD1,few,TRBV12-5,TRBJ2-1,TGTGCTAGTGGCAACAGGGGAAGCTCCTACAATGAGCAGTTCTTC,CASGNRGSSYNEQFF
14,NA,NA,TRBV16,TRBJ1-1,TGTGCCAGCAGCCAAAGTATCCAGGACGCTGAAGCTTTCTTT,CASSQSIQDAEAFF
12,NA,few,TRBV28,TRBJ2-1,TGTGCCAGCAGTTTATCAAGTAAGGAGCAGTTCTTC,CASSLSSKEQFF
15,TRBD1,NA,TRBV28,TRBJ2-7,TGTGCCAGCAGTCCCCACGGGACAGGTCCCTACGAGCAGTACTTC,CASSPHGTGPYEQYF
11,NA,many,TRBV25-1,TRBJ2-5,TGTGCCAGCAGTGAACACGAGACCCAGTACTTC,CASSEHETQYF
12,NA,NA,TRBV28,TRBJ2-5,TGTGCCAGCAGTTTTAACATCGAGACCCAGTACTTC,CASSFNIETQYF
15,TRBD2,NA,TRBV5-6,TRBJ2-1,TGTGCCAGCAGCTTACTAGCGGAGCATTACAATGAGCAGTTCTTC,CASSLLAEHYNEQFF
16,NA,many,TRBV11-2,TRBJ1-2,TGTGCCAGCAGCTCCCGACCGGGCCTTACTAACTATGGCTACACCTTC,CASSSRPGLTNYGYTF
15,NA,NA,TRBV15,TRBJ1-1,TGTGCCACCAGCAGAGATCGAATCATGAACACTGAAGCTTTCTTT,CATSRDRIMNTEAFF
13,NA,few,TRBV29-1,TRBJ2-5,TGCAGCGTTGAAGCCGGGTCGGGGGAGACCCAGTACTTC,CSVEAGSGETQYF
12,NA,few,TRBV7-8,TRBJ2-3,TGTGCCAGCAGTTTCGGCCGGTATACGCAGTATTTT,CASSFGRYTQYF
14,NA,NA,TRBV28,TRBJ2-3,TGTGCCAGCGGATCCGGGGGGCGGTCAGATACGCAGTATTTT,CASGSGGRSDTQYF
15,NA,NA,TRBV7-6,TRBJ2-1,TGTGCCAGCAGCTTAGCCCCGGGACTTTACAATGAGCAGTTCTTC,CASSLAPGLYNEQFF
13,NA,few,TRBV18,TRBJ2-2,TGTGCCAGCTCACCACGCGTGGCCGGGGAGCTGTTTTTT,CASSPRVAGELFF
15,TRBD2,few,TRBV10-3,TRBJ2-7,TGTGCCATCAGTGAAAGGACTAGCGGAACCTACGAGCAGTACTTC,CAISERTSGTYEQYF
10,NA,few,TRBV7-9,TRBJ1-1,TGTGCCACCCGGAGTACTGAAGCTTTCTTT,CATRSTEAFF
14,NA,NA,TRBV12-3/TRBV12-4,TRBJ2-5,TGTGCCAGCACTCCCGGGGGCTTCGGAGAGACCCAGTACTTC,CASTPGGFGETQYF
12,NA,few,TRBV12-3/TRBV12-4,TRBJ1-2,TGTGCCAGTACACGGGCTTACTATGGCTACACCTTC,CASTRAYYGYTF
14,NA,many,TRBV6-1,TRBJ1-1,TGTGCCAGCAGTGAAAGGTGGGGGAACACTGAAGCTTTCTTT,CASSERWGNTEAFF
14,TRBD2,NA,TRBV4-1,TRBJ2-3,TGCGCCAGCAGCCCTAGCGGGGACACAGATACGCAGTATTTT,CASSPSGDTDTQYF
16,TRBD1,few,TRBV27,TRBJ2-6,TGTGCCAGCAGTCCAGGACAGGGCGGCGGGGCCAACGTCCTGACTTTC,CASSPGQGGGANVLTF
16,TRBD1,NA,TRBV11-2,TRBJ1-1,TGTGCCAGCAGCCCCCGCCCAGGGGGAGAGGGCGCTGAAGCTTTCTTT,CASSPRPGGEGAEAFF
14,NA,many,TRBV20-1,TRBJ2-7,TGCAGTGCTAGAGATGGAGGGAGGAGCTACGAGCAGTACTTC,CSARDGGRSYEQYF
13,NA,NA,TRBV29-1,TRBJ2-2,TGCAGCATGAGCTATGCGAACACCGGGGAGCTGTTTTTT,CSMSYANTGELFF
17,NA,many,TRBV6-2/TRBV6-3,TRBJ1-1,TGTGCCAGCAGTTACGTCCGGAGGGGGGGTCCAAACACTGAAGCTTTCTTT,CASSYVRRGGPNTEAFF
15,NA,many,TRBV18,TRBJ1-4,TGTGCCAGCTCACCATGGACGAGTAGGGACGAAAAACTGTTTTTT,CASSPWTSRDEKLFF